The rows below give T cell receptor beta chains drawn from one sample of a study of blood T cell repertoires in COVID-19. Repertoires were generated with immunoSEQ multiplex PCR, while TCRdb's copy carries only in-frame clones and drops some. The repertoire holds some 110,000 clones, roughly 80% seen once, with 2.5% to 3.5% in the top ten. Sequencing was done on a sample of peripheral blood. These receptors came from a woman aged 80 or over with active or convalescent COVID-19. Each CDR3 is given with its conserved first and last residue. The D gene is left open where the match is weak. Clone size is stated in some rows and not others, as once, few, many or a class when expanded.

NA	TRBD1	TRBJ1-2	TRBV11-2	TGTGCCAGCAGCTCCGGACAGGGGGCCGGCTATGGCTACACCTTC	CASSSGQGAGYGYTF
NA	NA	TRBJ1-5	TRBV20-1	TGCAGTGCTACTGACAGTCGAACTAGCAATCAGCCCCAGCATTTT	CSATDSRTSNQPQHF
NA	NA	TRBJ1-4	TRBV10-3	TGTGCCACACAAAATGAGGACAGAAGTAATGAAAAACTGTTTTTT	CATQNEDRSNEKLFF
NA	NA	TRBJ1-3	TRBV28	TGTGCCAGCAGTCCGTGGGACTCCTCTGGAAACACCATATATTTT	CASSPWDSSGNTIYF
NA	TRBD1	TRBJ1-1	TRBV6-6	TGTGCCAGCAGGGATCCGGGACAGGGGTCTGTCACTGAAGCTTTCTTT	CASRDPGQGSVTEAFF
NA	NA	TRBJ2-5	TRBV11-2	TGTGCCAGCAGCTTAGATCGTTCCGGTGAGACCCAGTACTTC	CASSLDRSGETQYF
few	NA	TRBJ1-1	TRBV5-1	TGCGCCAGCACCTCACAGGGAACTGAAGCTTTCTTT	CASTSQGTEAFF
NA	NA	TRBJ2-5	TRBV21-1	TGTGCCAGCAGCAAAGTTAGGCAGGGGGTTTGGGCGACCCAGTACTTC	CASSKVRQGVWATQYF
few	NA	TRBJ1-6	TRBV7-9	TGTGCCAGCAGCCGCGACTTCGGCTTCGAACAGGGCGTTGCTTCACCCCTCCACTTT	CASSRDFGFEQGVASPLHF
NA	NA	TRBJ2-3	TRBV27	TGTGCCAGCAGAAAGTACAGGTCGTTGAGCACAGATACGCAGTATTTT	CASRKYRSLSTDTQYF
NA	TRBD2	TRBJ2-7	TRBV10-2	TGCGCCAGCAGGAAGGGGCTAGCGGGGATCTACGAGCAGTACTTC	CASRKGLAGIYEQYF
NA	NA	TRBJ1-3	TRBV30	TGTGCCTGGAGGCGCGTGGGGGCCACTGGAAACACCATATATTTT	CAWRRVGATGNTIYF
NA	TRBD1	TRBJ2-3	TRBV19	TGTGCCAGTAGCGACAGGGCATACACAGATACGCAGTATTTT	CASSDRAYTDTQYF
NA	NA	TRBJ2-1	TRBV9	TGTGCCAGCAGCGTAAAGGCGGGGGCCTCCTACAATGAGCAGTTCTTC	CASSVKAGASYNEQFF
NA	NA	TRBJ2-7	TRBV9	TGTGCCAGCAGCGGCGGGACAGTAATCAACGAGCAGTACTTC	CASSGGTVINEQYF
few	NA	TRBJ2-7	TRBV9	TGTGCCAGCAGCGTATCCCCCGCCCCCTCAGCGGACGAGCAGTACTTC	CASSVSPAPSADEQYF
NA	TRBD1	TRBJ1-2	TRBV2	TGTGCCAGCAGTGTATCGGACAGGGGGCGAGATGGCTACACCTTC	CASSVSDRGRDGYTF
NA	NA	TRBJ1-5	TRBV30	TGTGCCTGGAGTGCCGACAAGGTCAATCAGCCCCAGCATTTT	CAWSADKVNQPQHF
once	NA	TRBJ2-2	TRBV4-1	TGCGCCAGCAGCCAAGATATCGGGTTCGCCGGGGAGCTGTTTTTT	CASSQDIGFAGELFF
once	TRBD2	TRBJ2-1	TRBV19	TGTGCCAGTAGTATCTCCGCGGGGGCCTACAATGAGCAGTTCTTC	CASSISAGAYNEQFF
NA	NA	TRBJ2-7	TRBV7-2	TGTGCCAGCAGCTTAGAACAGATTTCCTACGAGCAGTACTTC	CASSLEQISYEQYF
NA	TRBD1	TRBJ2-7	TRBV6-6	TGTGCCAGCAGCTTCGGGACAGTGACTTACGAGCAGTACTTC	CASSFGTVTYEQYF
NA	TRBD1	TRBJ1-2	TRBV10-3	TGTGCCATCAGGCCGGGACAGGGATCCTATGGCTACACCTTC	CAIRPGQGSYGYTF
NA	TRBD2	TRBJ2-3	TRBV10-3	TGTGCCATCAGTGAATCGCTAGCGGGGGTTACTACGCAGTATTTT	CAISESLAGVTTQYF
NA	TRBD1	TRBJ1-6	TRBV7-2	TGTGCCAGCAGCTTTAGGGGGCTGACTCTTTCACCCCTCCACTTT	CASSFRGLTLSPLHF
NA	TRBD2	TRBJ2-3	TRBV7-8	TGTGCCAGCAGCCCCCGACTAGCCGATACGCAGTATTTT	CASSPRLADTQYF
NA	TRBD1	TRBJ1-1	TRBV4-1	TGCGCCAGCAGCGAACCCGGGAGACAGGGAAGAGGGGCTTTCTTT	CASSEPGRQGRGAFF
NA	NA	TRBJ1-1	TRBV6-5	TGTGCCAGCAGTTACCGAGGTCCAGGGACTGAAGCTTTCTTT	CASSYRGPGTEAFF
NA	NA	TRBJ2-1	TRBV7-9	TGTGCCAGCAGCCCTGCCGGGGAAGCCCTCCGGTTCTTC	CASSPAGEALRFF
NA	NA	TRBJ1-1	TRBV3-1/TRBV3-2	TGTGCCAGCAGCCAATGGGGGCTTGAAGCTTTCTTT	CASSQWGLEAFF
NA	TRBD2	TRBJ2-5	TRBV9	TGTGCCAGCAGCGTCGGACTAGCCCCAGAGACCCAGTACTTC	CASSVGLAPETQYF
NA	TRBD1	TRBJ1-3	TRBV7-9	TGTGCCAGCAGCTCGACAGGGGACGCTGGAAACACCATATATTTT	CASSSTGDAGNTIYF
NA	TRBD1	TRBJ2-7	TRBV9	TGTGCCAGCAGGCCCGGGACAGCAAAAACCTACGAGCAGTACTTC	CASRPGTAKTYEQYF
few	TRBD1	TRBJ1-1	TRBV28	TGTGCCAGCAGTTTATACACAGGGGTCGGCGAAGCTTTCTTT	CASSLYTGVGEAFF
NA	TRBD1	TRBJ2-5	TRBV11-2	TGTGCCAGCAGCTTCCTTCCCGGGACAGGGGTGAAAGAGACCCAGTACTTC	CASSFLPGTGVKETQYF
NA	NA	TRBJ2-3	TRBV5-1	TGCGCCAGCAGCTTGCCTCTCGGGGAAGGAGATACGCAGTATTTT	CASSLPLGEGDTQYF
once	NA	TRBJ1-2	TRBV29-1	TGCAGCGCCTCGGGAGTTAACTATGGCTACACCTTC	CSASGVNYGYTF
NA	NA	TRBJ1-3	TRBV5-6	TGTGCCAGCAGCTTGGTAGGGGTCGGCACCATATATTTT	CASSLVGVGTIYF
NA	NA	TRBJ2-3	TRBV11-2	TGTGCCAGCAGTCCACAGGCTCCAGATACGCAGTATTTT	CASSPQAPDTQYF
few	NA	TRBJ1-1	TRBV7-6	TGTGCCAGCAGCTTACGGAGCAGTAACACTGAAGCTTTCTTT	CASSLRSSNTEAFF
NA	NA	TRBJ2-7	TRBV30	TGTGCCTGGAGTTCTTTCAGGACAATCTCCTACGAGCAGTACTTC	CAWSSFRTISYEQYF
NA	NA	TRBJ2-2	TRBV11-2	TGTGCCAGCAGCTTACCCCTAACCCGGGGGCTGTTTTTT	CASSLPLTRGLFF
NA	TRBD1	TRBJ1-5	TRBV29-1	TGCAGCGTTGAGGGACAGGGGGCACCTTTTTTAGCGGCGAATCAGCCCCAGCATTTT	CSVEGQGAPFLAANQPQHF
NA	NA	TRBJ1-5	TRBV28	TGTGCCAGCAATACACCGGGTCCCATAGGGGGCAATCAGCCCCAGCATTTT	CASNTPGPIGGNQPQHF
NA	TRBD1	TRBJ2-5	TRBV5-5	TGTGCCAGCAGCCCCTTAAATACAGGGGTACGGGAGACCCAGTACTTC	CASSPLNTGVRETQYF
NA	TRBD1	TRBJ1-1	TRBV28	TGTGCCAGCAGCAGGGACAGGGGACTTCTTATGAACACTGAAGCTTTCTTT	CASSRDRGLLMNTEAFF
once	NA	TRBJ1-2	TRBV18	TGTGCCAGCTCACCGTCCCCCGGGGATGACGGCTATGGCTACACCTTC	CASSPSPGDDGYGYTF
NA	NA	TRBJ1-5	TRBV15	TGTGCCACCAGCAGAGGTGGGGCCCAGAGCAATCAGCCCCAGCATTTT	CATSRGGAQSNQPQHF
NA	TRBD2	TRBJ2-2	TRBV6-5	TGTGCCAGCAGTCAGAACCGGGGGGTTTCCGGGGAGCTGTTTTTT	CASSQNRGVSGELFF
NA	NA	TRBJ1-6	TRBV27	TGTGCCAGCAGTTTAGGTGGCGGGGCCCTCCACTTT	CASSLGGGALHF
NA	NA	TRBJ1-2	TRBV21-1	TGTGCCAGCCGTTCTCTCAGGGGGCGCCCGGGGGGCTACACCTTC	CASRSLRGRPGGYTF